These T cell receptor beta chains were read from a single sample in a study of blood T cell repertoires in COVID-19. The protocol was immunoSEQ multiplex PCR, while the TCRdb copy is restricted to in-frame clones and leaves out a portion. The sample holds under 130,000 clones, more than 80% seen once. The source material was peripheral blood. The origin of the receptors is a woman of 80 years or more with acute or convalescent COVID-19. Each CDR3 is given with its conserved first and last residue. Fields, in order: J gene, D gene, V gene, clone size, CDR3 protein, CDR3 DNA. A D gene is named only where the DNA matches it firmly. Some rows have no size entry. The others give once, few or many, or a class for an expanded clone.

TRBJ1-4 TRBD1 TRBV12-3/TRBV12-4 - CASTTGAGEKLFF TGTGCCAGCACGACAGGGGCAGGTGAAAAACTGTTTTTT
TRBJ1-6 - TRBV15 - CATSREQGGGNSPLHF TGTGCCACCAGCAGAGAACAGGGTGGGGGTAATTCACCCCTCCACTTT
TRBJ1-1 - TRBV5-1 once CASKSTGMNTEAFF TGCGCCAGCAAGTCGACAGGAATGAACACTGAAGCTTTCTTT
TRBJ1-2 - TRBV7-9 - CASSRHAGNYGYTF TGTGCCAGCAGCCGACACGCAGGAAACTATGGCTACACCTTC
TRBJ1-5 - TRBV19 - CASSLSIQGVQPQHF TGTGCCAGTAGCTTATCAATCCAGGGCGTTCAGCCCCAGCATTTT
TRBJ2-1 TRBD2 TRBV7-9 - CASSFRRGLEETYNEQFF TGTGCCAGCAGCTTCCGCCGCGGACTAGAGGAGACTTACAATGAGCAGTTCTTC
TRBJ1-2 TRBD1 TRBV27 - CASSLEGASGYGYTF TGTGCCAGCAGTTTGGAGGGGGCATCTGGGTATGGCTACACCTTC
TRBJ1-5 - TRBV30 once CAWNEGTGNQPQHF TGTGCCTGGAATGAGGGTACGGGCAATCAGCCCCAGCATTTT
TRBJ1-5 - TRBV6-5 - CASRDSISNQPQHF TGTGCCAGCAGGGACAGTATTAGCAATCAGCCCCAGCATTTT
TRBJ2-2 TRBD1 TRBV7-2 few CASKWGQGNTGELFF TGTGCCAGCAAATGGGGACAGGGGAACACCGGGGAGCTGTTTTTT
TRBJ1-6 - TRBV7-2 - CASSLGGGGIGSPLHF TGTGCCAGCAGCTTAGGGGGGGGAGGAATAGGATCACCCCTCCACTTT
TRBJ1-2 - TRBV6-5 - CASTTNYGYTF TGTGCCAGCACAACTAACTATGGCTACACCTTC
TRBJ2-2 - TRBV5-1 few CASRTIGQNTGELFF TGCGCCAGCAGAACGATTGGACAGAACACCGGGGAGCTGTTTTTT
TRBJ2-7 TRBD2 TRBV2 - CASTGVAGGLYEQYF TGTGCCAGCACGGGAGTAGCGGGGGGCCTATACGAGCAGTACTTC
TRBJ2-2 TRBD1 TRBV7-6 - CASSLQQGENTGELFF TGTGCCAGCAGCCTGCAGCAGGGGGAGAACACCGGGGAGCTGTTTTTT
TRBJ2-2 - TRBV12-5 few CASGLVTGPGELFF TGTGCTAGTGGTTTGGTGACAGGCCCCGGGGAGCTGTTTTTT
TRBJ2-1 TRBD2 TRBV25-1 - CASSDLGGLAGYYNEQFF TGTGCCAGCAGTGATCTTGGGGGACTAGCGGGGTACTACAATGAGCAGTTCTTC
TRBJ1-1 - TRBV30 - CAWRRQINTEAFF TGTGCCTGGAGGCGGCAGATTAACACTGAAGCTTTCTTT
TRBJ1-4 TRBD1 TRBV6-5 - CASRGQGGYEKLFF TGTGCCAGCAGAGGACAGGGCGGGTATGAAAAACTGTTTTTT
TRBJ2-3 - TRBV7-8 - CASSTGLRDTQYF TGTGCCAGCTCAACAGGGTTAAGGGATACGCAGTATTTT
TRBJ2-3 TRBD1 TRBV13 - CASSNRWGDRGADTQYF TGTGCCAGCAGCAATAGGTGGGGGGACAGGGGTGCAGATACGCAGTATTTT
TRBJ2-2 TRBD2 TRBV10-3 - CAIRGTSGNANTGELFF TGTGCCATCAGGGGGACTAGCGGAAATGCGAACACCGGGGAGCTGTTTTTT
TRBJ2-2 TRBD2 TRBV28 - CASRAGTRVTGELFF TGTGCCAGCAGGGCCGGGACTAGAGTCACCGGGGAGCTGTTTTTT
TRBJ1-1 TRBD1 TRBV29-1 - CSAYRGMNTEAFF TGCAGCGCCTACAGGGGCATGAACACTGAAGCTTTCTTT
TRBJ2-2 TRBD2 TRBV11-2 few CASSRIRGGINTGELFF TGTGCCAGCAGCCGGATCCGGGGGGGGATAAACACCGGGGAGCTGTTTTTT
TRBJ2-4 - TRBV3-1/TRBV3-2 - CASSRAGTHIAKNIQYF TGTGCCAGCAGCCGTGCCGGGACACACATAGCCAAAAACATTCAGTACTTC
TRBJ1-3 - TRBV10-3 medium-sized CATEPTDSSGNTIYF TGTGCCACTGAGCCGACCGACAGCTCTGGAAACACCATATATTTT
TRBJ1-5 - TRBV20-1 - CSARGSGPQHF TGCAGTGCTAGAGGTTCAGGTCCCCAGCATTTT
TRBJ2-1 - TRBV7-2 - CASSSQASTYNEQFF TGTGCCAGCAGCTCCCAGGCGTCTACCTACAATGAGCAGTTCTTC